This entry concerns a single T cell receptor (beta chain). In the original processing: The assay estimated nucleated cells by amplifying reference gene primers. Using immunoSEQ multiplex PCR, the repertoire was profiled, and TCRdb retains in-frame clones only, with some absent. The V and J calls and clone size were taken over from that table, and D and trimming were inferred from the DNA. Found here are approximately 72,000 clones, 86% of them singletons; the top ten hold over 10%. This sample is drawn from a study of blood T cell repertoires in COVID-19. Study details: Acute and convalescent COVID-19 samples came from the United States, Italy and Spain. The cDNA or gDNA used as material had been derived from T cells, B-cell-depleted T cells, or PBMCs.

The ends lost 5 bases at V and 5 bases at J; junction bases unmatched: 10. The CDR3 loop spans 17 amino acids. Germline V gene lookup returns CDR1 SGHTA and CDR2 FQGTGA. Material: peripheral blood. The sequence was collected from a woman aged 55-69 years with acute or convalescent COVID-19. The chain uses TRBV7-3 and TRBJ2-2, with 11 bases lining up with TRBD2. The CDR3 sequence: CASSPQRLAGSTGELFF. CDR3 nucleotide sequence: TGTGCCAGCAGCCCGCAACGACTAGCGGGGTCAACCGGGGAGCTGTTTTTT. The full variable domain, with the rest looked up from reference TRBV7-3 and TRBJ2-2, is GAGVSQTPSNKVTEKGKYVELRCDPISGHTALYWYRQSLGQGPEFLIYFQGTGAADDSGLPNDRFFAVRPEGSVSTLKIQRTERGDSAVYLCASSPQRLAGSTGELFFGEGSRLTVL.